Below, one T cell receptor beta chain is given with its context. Its antigen is still unknown. Every isolated RNA sample was fully reverse transcribed, so sequencing captured expressed TCRB transcripts. The data were produced by immunoSEQ multiplex PCR, yet TCRdb's version contains in-frame clones alone and is incomplete. The top ten hold 0.01% of the sample, which has some 330,000 clones, roughly 12% seen once. This entry belongs to a study of beta chain features in type 1 diabetes. Overall study findings and caveats: Patients' naive, central memory and regulatory TCRB repertoires appeared more alike than those of healthy donors. The study found moderately but significantly shorter TCRB CDR3s in all four CD4+ subsets of Type 1 diabetes patients.

Trimming cost V 5 bases and J 3 bases, with 7 bases left between them. The CDR3 sequence is 12 residues long. The germline V gene has CDR1 SQVTM and CDR2 ANQGSEA. This chain uses TRBV29-1 with TRBJ2-2; D remains unclear. Sample: naive CD4+ T cells from blood. The sequence was obtained from a woman aged 18-35 years with type 1 diabetes. The CDR3 nucleotides are TGCAGCGTTAAAGCCTACACCGGGGAGCTGTTTTTT. Amino acid sequence: CSVKAYTGELFF.